This entry features one T cell receptor (beta chain) sequence. This clone's antigen is unknown. No base quality information exists; no much larger clone differs at one position. The data belong to a study of OX40 agonist ivuxolimab in advanced cancers. About the investigation overall: Ivuxolimab, which targeted the costimulatory receptor OX40 (CD134), was an agonistic, fully human IgG2 monoclonal antibody. Patients were allowed to have had prior anti-PD-1, anti-PD-L1 or anti-CTLA-4 therapy, and 40% to 45% of the dose-escalation patients had been treated with checkpoint inhibitors. Partial responses occurred in three dose-escalation patients, of whom one had hepatocellular carcinoma and two had cutaneous melanoma. Among the approximately 50 dose-escalation patients, about 19 had hepatocellular carcinoma, approximately 15 melanoma, 9 renal cell carcinoma and 9 head and neck cancer. Peripheral TCRbeta sequencing was intended to test whether TCR sequence diversity was altered and clonal T-cell expansion was caused by ivuxolimab. The dose-escalation cohort was roughly 83% male with a mean age of about 54 years, ranging from roughly 23 to 85. Intravenous ivuxolimab was administered to patients every 2 weeks at six dose levels: 0.01, 0.1, 0.3, 1.5, 3 and 10 mg/kg. The monotherapy dose-escalation portion (N ≈ 50 patients) of the phase I ivuxolimab trial is reported in the paper. Overall results and qualifications from the work: The antigen specificity of the peripheral T cells that underwent clonal expansion was not determined. At doses of 0.1 to 3.0 mg/kg, clonal expansion of both CD4+ and CD8+ T cells in blood was seen between baseline and week 6. Partial responders in the 0.1-3.0 mg/kg groups had among the lowest normalized peripheral clonal expansion, especially among CD8+ T cells. After ivuxolimab, more expanded clones were found on average in CD8+ T cells than in CD4+ T cells. Low levels of normalized T-cell clonal expansion were also seen in some patients who did not respond.

Genomic DNA was extracted from sorted cells for sequencing of the TCRbeta CDR3 region. The immunoSEQ Assay was used for sequencing of TCRbeta CDR3 regions. In TCRdb, the immuneACCESS table is reduced to in-frame sequences with V and J assigned. These tables do not hold every clone; where another copy was compared, an unresolved V gene accounts for under half, and the others remain unexplained. Within this sample are fewer than 75,000 clones, with around 84% of them counted one time only. The leading ten clones occupy 8.2% of the sample. The trial excluded patients who had a history of autoimmune disease or who were on systemic immunosuppression. Peripheral blood for TCR sequencing was collected from all dose cohorts at baseline, on cycle 4 day 1, and on cycle 7 day 1. Samples were obtained from an open-label, multicenter, first-in-human phase I dose-escalation trial of ivuxolimab. Adults with locally advanced or metastatic melanoma, renal cell carcinoma, hepatocellular carcinoma or head and neck squamous cell carcinoma were enrolled in the trial. CD4+ and CD8+ T cells were sorted separately from peripheral blood before TCR sequencing.

Here V drops 11 bases and J drops 0 bases, and the junction holds 11 bases not matched to any gene. The germline V gene encodes CDR1 MNHNS and CDR2 SASEGT. Including the terminal cysteine and phenylalanine, the CDR3 comprises 15 residues. Only the CDR3 portion is preserved as DNA: 45 bases, with reading frame beginning at the first base. The sequence was collected from an adult with an advanced solid tumor such as melanoma, head and neck, liver or kidney cancer. Rearrangement joined TRBV6-1 to TRBJ2-5; 8 of the junction bases match TRBD1. Specimen: CD4+ or CD8+ T cells sorted from blood, collected in a trial of the OX40 agonist ivuxolimab. The DNA sequence reads TGTGCCGTCCGGACAGGGTGGGGGTACCAAGAGACCCAGTACTTC. Its protein reads: CAVRTGWGYQETQYF.